The next 5 T cell receptor beta chains were all read from a single sample in a study of T-cell reconstitution after alpha-beta-depleted transplantation in children. During its preparation, the TCRbeta library received unique molecular identifiers. TCRdb independently ran MiXCR on the PCR reads; one entry per CDR3 protein. The table includes some 440,000 distinct CDR3 sequences, 16% detected once. The material sequenced was PBMCs, mostly from graft donor cells, taken 360 days after TCRalphabeta/CD19-depleted stem cell transplant. The origin of the receptors is a boy younger than two who had a stem cell transplant for Wiskott-Aldrich syndrome, so the T cells may come from the graft donor.

J is TRBJ2-1 and V is TRBV27; weak D call: TRBD2 (5 bases). CDR3 length: 14 residues. Germline values: CDR1 MNHEY, CDR2 SMNVEV (reference sequence). V was clipped by 1 base and J by 5 bases, with 9 bases between them. CDR3 sequence: CASSLFTRHNEQFF. The CDR3 region has the DNA TGTGCCAGCAGTTTATTCACTAGGCACAATGAGCAGTTCTTC.

Turning to this clonotype: One end of the junction varies from germline; a read error may be responsible. The chain uses TRBV9 and TRBJ2-2; TRBD2 might be the D (6 bases). The CDR3 runs 14 residues. Germline values: CDR1 SGDLS, CDR2 YYNGEE. The CDR3 sequence: CASSVVANTGEVFF. The CDR3 DNA follows: TGTGCCAGCAGCGTAGTGGCCAACACCGGGGAGGTGTTTTTT. The complete variable domain, with remaining parts taken from reference TRBV9 and TRBJ2-2, reads DSGVTQTPKHLITATGQRVTLRCSPRSGDLSVYWYQQSLDQGLQFLIQYYNGEERAKGNILERFSAQQFPDLHSELNLSSLELGDSALYFCASSVVANTGEVFFGEGSRLTVL.

The chain uses TRBV6-5 and TRBJ1-4; 9 nucleotides line up with TRBD1. The CDR3 extends over 14 amino acids. Germline V gene data show CDR1 as MNHEY and CDR2 as SVGAGI. V was pared by 6 bases and J by 5 bases, with 4 bases of the junction left unmatched. CDR3 in amino acids: CASRLQGANEKLFF. The DNA of the CDR3 is TGTGCCAGCAGGTTACAGGGGGCAAATGAAAAACTGTTTTTT.

The chain carries TRBV5-1 and TRBJ2-1; 8 positions agree with TRBD1. This CDR3 has 16 residues. Germline values: CDR1 SGHRS, CDR2 YFSETQ. J was trimmed by 6 bases and V by 0 bases; bases with no gene match: 8. DNA for the CDR3: TGCGCCAGCAGCTTGGCGGTACAGGGGGTGGGCAATGAGCAGTTCTTC. This translates into CASSLAVQGVGNEQFF.

This clonotype was detected ten times or more. The chain is built from TRBV5-1 and TRBJ2-7; 7 bases are a match to TRBD1. This CDR3 contains 15 residues. CDR1 is SGHRS, CDR2 YFSETQ, per germline. The trim removed 5 bases at V and 6 bases at J, leaving 14 bases unmatched. The chain's CDR3 is CASSYSTGVGSEQYF. The CDR3 DNA reads as TGCGCCAGCAGTTACTCAACAGGGGTGGGGAGCGAGCAGTACTTC.